This TCR beta chain was sequenced for a study of blood T cell repertoires in COVID-19. For the study at large: Some COVID-19 samples were acute and others convalescent; all came from the United States, Italy and Spain.

This clone occurred once. The CDR3 has 18 amino acids. Germline V CDR1 and CDR2: SGHAT, FQNNGV. Between the trimmed V and J ends, which lost 1 base and 10 bases, there was a span of 23 bases. In the original workflow: Amplification of reference gene primers was used by the study to estimate nucleated cell counts. Method: immunoSEQ multiplex PCR; TCRdb's copy keeps in-frame clones and lacks some. V and J calls and clone size are those listed in that table; D and trimming were worked out from the DNA. This table has fewer than 450,000 clones, roughly 90% appearing once. Sample: peripheral blood. The sequence came from a woman in her 70s with COVID-19, enrolled during active disease. J is TRBJ1-6 and V is TRBV11-2, with D tentatively TRBD1 (5 bases). CDR3 sequence: CASSLVFGTRGLGSPLHF. CDR3 nucleotide sequence: TGTGCCAGCAGCTTAGTTTTCGGGACGCGGGGACTGGGGTCACCCCTCCACTTT.